This section outlines one T cell receptor beta chain sequence together with its context. Its antigen is unknown. Base-call qualities are not available, and no considerably larger clone is one nucleotide away. This record comes from a study of blood T cell repertoires in COVID-19 (dated by TCRdb to about 2020). In terms of the full investigation: The collaborator samples originated in the United States, Italy and Spain and spanned the acute and convalescent phases of COVID-19. Samples were obtained from the ongoing ImmuneRACE study (first 160 participants) and from approximately 1,200 subjects provided by 6 global collaborators. The sample metadata nearly always contained a de-identified subject ID, COVID-19 status, age in years and sex. A freely available public database, intended as a resource for researchers studying the immune response to SARS-CoV-2, is where the repertoires were released. Deeply sampled blood TCRbeta repertoires from subjects exposed to, actively infected with, or recovered from COVID-19 were included in the dataset. The prospective study material was composed of cDNA or gDNA derived from T cells, B-cell-depleted T cells, or PBMCs. HLA class I and class II types, where available, came from metadata supplied by the sample provider rather than from assay-based typing. What the study reported, not specific to this receptor: The amount of clinical and demographic metadata varied by source and participant and was provided uncurated.

TCRbeta CDR3 regions were amplified from genomic DNA by means of the immunoSEQ Assay, a bias-controlled multiplex PCR. The source study handled its data this way. Nucleated cell counts per sample were estimated from amplification of reference gene primers within the assay. To quantify the absolute abundance of each unique TCRbeta CDR3 rearrangement, sequence reads were collapsed and filtered. For each sample, productive Simpson clonality was calculated as the square root of Simpson's diversity index across productive rearrangements. TCRdb took over this immuneACCESS table, retaining in-frame rearrangements with V and J assigned. Such tables are incomplete; in checked studies, under half of the missing clones stem from an unresolved V gene, and the remainder is unexplained. V and J calls and clone size are copied from that table; D and trimming were computed from the DNA. In all, the sample holds under 250,000 clones, and approximately 85% of those were seen once. The ten largest clones take up about 4% of the sample.

From the cysteine through the phenylalanine, the CDR3 covers 19 amino acids. Only the CDR3 region is kept as DNA, spanning 57 bases read in frame from base 1. Compared with germline, V lacks 4 bases and J lacks 0 bases; bases without a gene match: 12. The collaborating institutions used their own protocols to collect whole blood in K2EDTA tubes. For TCRbeta analysis, collaborators shipped samples in one of three forms: frozen whole blood, isolated PBMCs, or DNA extracted from either of those sample types. The chain uses TRBV23-1 and TRBJ2-2, with 9 central nucleotides matching TRBD1. TRBV23-1 is an ORF for which the function is uncertain. What was sequenced was peripheral blood. The sequence was obtained from a man over 45 with acute or convalescent COVID-19. The CDR3 in this case is CASSLRDRALVTNTGELFF. The DNA sequence reads TGCGCCAGCAGTCTCCGGGACAGGGCACTCGTGACGAACACCGGGGAGCTGTTTTTT.